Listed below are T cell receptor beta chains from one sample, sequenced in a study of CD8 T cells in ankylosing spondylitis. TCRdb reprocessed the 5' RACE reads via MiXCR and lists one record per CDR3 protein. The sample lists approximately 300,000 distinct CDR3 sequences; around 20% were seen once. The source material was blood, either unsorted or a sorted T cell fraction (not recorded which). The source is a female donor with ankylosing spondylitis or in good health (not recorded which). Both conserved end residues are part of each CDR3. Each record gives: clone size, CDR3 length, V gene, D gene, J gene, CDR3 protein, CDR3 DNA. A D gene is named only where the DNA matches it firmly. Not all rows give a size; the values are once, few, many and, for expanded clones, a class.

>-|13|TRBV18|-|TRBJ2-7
CASSPSRPYEQYF
TGTGCCAGCTCACCATCCCGGCCCTACGAGCAGTACTTC
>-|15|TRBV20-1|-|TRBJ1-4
CSATGGGATNEKLFF
TGCAGTGCTACCGGGGGGGGCGCAACTAATGAAAAACTGTTTTTT
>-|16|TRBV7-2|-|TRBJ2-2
CASSPGTLANTGELFF
TGTGCCAGCAGCCCAGGGACGCTCGCGAACACCGGGGAGCTGTTTTTT
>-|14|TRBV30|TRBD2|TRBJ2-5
CAWGTDGLAETQYF
TGTGCCTGGGGGACGGACGGACTAGCTGAGACCCAGTACTTC
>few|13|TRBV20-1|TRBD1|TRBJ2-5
CSALDRGGETQYF
TGCAGTGCACTCGACAGGGGTGGGGAGACCCAGTACTTC
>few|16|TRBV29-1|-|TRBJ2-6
CSVVYQISSGANVLTF
TGCAGCGTTGTATACCAGATTAGCTCTGGGGCCAACGTCCTGACTTTC
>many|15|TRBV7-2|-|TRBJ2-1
CASSLDHGIYNEQFF
TGTGCCAGCAGCTTAGACCACGGGATCTACAATGAGCAGTTCTTC
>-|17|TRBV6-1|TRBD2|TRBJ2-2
CASSEIGIAGGPGELFF
TGTGCCAGCAGTGAAATAGGGATAGCGGGAGGTCCCGGGGAGCTGTTTTTT
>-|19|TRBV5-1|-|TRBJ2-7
CASRTGRLYDAGGGHEQYF
TGCGCCAGCAGGACAGGGCGCCTATACGATGCGGGAGGAGGTCACGAGCAGTACTTC
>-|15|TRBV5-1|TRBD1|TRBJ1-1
CASSLAPGGGTEAFF
TGCGCCAGCAGCTTGGCCCCAGGGGGGGGCACTGAAGCTTTCTTT
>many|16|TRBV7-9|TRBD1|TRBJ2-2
CASSLPGQGRTGELFF
TGTGCCAGCAGCTTACCGGGACAGGGGAGAACCGGGGAGCTGTTTTTT
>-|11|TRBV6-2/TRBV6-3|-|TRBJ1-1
CASTHRLEAFF
TGTGCCAGCACCCACCGGCTTGAAGCTTTCTTT
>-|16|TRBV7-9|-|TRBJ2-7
CASSSHRWGIPSEQYF
TGTGCCAGCAGCTCCCACAGGTGGGGCATACCCTCCGAGCAGTACTTC
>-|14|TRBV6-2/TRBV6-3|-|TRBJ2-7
CASSWSSPGYEQYF
TGTGCCAGCAGTTGGAGCAGTCCAGGCTACGAGCAGTACTTC
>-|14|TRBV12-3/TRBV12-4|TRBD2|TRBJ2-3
CASTQSTSPDTQYF
TGTGCCAGCACCCAATCGACTAGCCCAGATACGCAGTATTTT
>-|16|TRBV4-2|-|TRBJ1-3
CASSQAAGRVGNTIYF
TGTGCCAGCAGCCAAGCGGCTGGGAGGGTCGGAAACACCATATATTTT
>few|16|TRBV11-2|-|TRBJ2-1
CASSLGGSRAYNEQFF
TGTGCCAGCAGCTTAGGTGGCTCCCGGGCTTACAATGAGCAGTTCTTC
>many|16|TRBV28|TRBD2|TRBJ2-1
CASSFASGRFYNEQFF
TGTGCCAGCAGTTTTGCTAGCGGGAGGTTCTACAATGAGCAGTTCTTC
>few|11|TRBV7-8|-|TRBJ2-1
CASSPIHEQFF
TGTGCCAGCAGCCCTATCCATGAGCAGTTCTTC
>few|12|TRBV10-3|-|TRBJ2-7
CAISPGRHEQYF
TGTGCCATCAGTCCGGGGCGCCACGAGCAGTACTTC
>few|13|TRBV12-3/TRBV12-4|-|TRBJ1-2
CASSFMSGYGYTF
TGTGCCAGCAGTTTCATGAGTGGATATGGCTACACCTTC
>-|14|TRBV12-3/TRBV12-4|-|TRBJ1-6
CASSLAAMDSPLHF
TGTGCCAGCAGTTTAGCGGCAATGGATTCACCCCTCCACTTT
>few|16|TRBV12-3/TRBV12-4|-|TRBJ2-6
CASRLGRNSGANVLTF
TGTGCCAGCAGACTCGGACGGAACTCTGGGGCCAACGTCCTGACTTTC
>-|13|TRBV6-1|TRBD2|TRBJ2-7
CASKLAGDFAQYF
TGTGCCAGCAAACTAGCGGGAGATTTCGCGCAGTACTTC
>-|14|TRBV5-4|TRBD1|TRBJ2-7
CASSRGGQGDEQYF
TGTGCCAGCAGCCGAGGCGGCCAGGGGGACGAGCAGTACTTC
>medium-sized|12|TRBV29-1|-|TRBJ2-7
CSVIALQSEQYF
TGCAGCGTTATTGCGCTCCAAAGCGAGCAGTACTTC